This passage covers 32 T cell receptor beta chains from one sample sequenced in a study of blood T cell repertoires in COVID-19. Repertoires were generated with immunoSEQ multiplex PCR, while TCRdb's copy carries only in-frame clones and drops some. The sample holds 120,000 or so clones; around 80% are singletons and the top ten take approximately 16%. Sequenced: peripheral blood. These receptors all stem from a man in his sixties with active or convalescent COVID-19.

The chain uses TRBV25-1 and TRBJ2-5, with D possibly TRBD1 on 6 matching bases. V was clipped by 4 bases and J by 5 bases, with 14 bases between them. This CDR3 comprises 14 residues. Germline assignment: CDR1 MGHDK and CDR2 SYGVNS. CDR3 amino acids: CASSARTDLETQYF. The CDR3 DNA is TGTGCCAGCAGTGCCCGGACAGACTTGGAGACCCAGTACTTC.

V usage is TRBV29-1 and J usage is TRBJ2-3; 10 bases agree with TRBD2. The germline gives CDR1 SQVTM, CDR2 ANQGSEA. CDR3 size: 17 residues. V trimming: 7 bases; J trimming: 6 bases; junction bases outside the gene matches: 19. CDR3 nucleotide sequence: TGCAGCGCTAAGAGCGGGAGGGCTGATCAATTTGGGGATACGCAGTATTTT. Its translation is CSAKSGRADQFGDTQYF.

In nucleotides, the CDR3 is TGTGCCAGCAGCTCATTAATAAGCGGTGGGAGCACAGATACGCAGTATTTT. It codes for CASSSLISGGSTDTQYF. The chain carries TRBV11-2 and TRBJ2-3; TRBD2 might be the D (5 bases). The CDR3 has 17 residues. The V gene's germline CDR1 is SGHAT and CDR2 FQNNGV. The V end lost 4 bases, the J end lost 0 bases, and 17 bases lay between the germline ends.

The chain employs TRBV4-3 and TRBJ2-3, with 9 bases matching TRBD2. This CDR3 region has 16 residues. In germline, CDR1 is LGHNA, CDR2 YSLEER. The trim removed 0 bases at V and 6 bases at J, leaving 7 bases unmatched. This CDR3 is CASSQDAGGRGDTQYF. For the CDR3, the DNA is TGCGCCAGCAGCCAAGATGCAGGCGGGAGGGGGGATACGCAGTATTTT.

V is TRBV6-5 and J is TRBJ1-4; D gene unclear. The V end was cut by 4 bases, the J end by 8 bases, with 17 bases between. Germline V gene data show CDR1 as MNHEY and CDR2 as SVGAGI. This CDR3 is built from 15 residues. The CDR3, as DNA: TGTGCCAGCAGTTCCCCGGGGAACGGGAAGGAAAAACTGTTTTTT. It specifies CASSSPGNGKEKLFF.

The chain couples TRBV5-6 to TRBJ2-7; the D gene is possibly TRBD2 (5 bases). V was pared by 7 bases and J by 2 bases, with 16 bases between. The V gene's germline CDR1 is SGHDT and CDR2 YYEEEE. This CDR3 contains 14 residues. In nucleotides, the CDR3 is TGTGCCAGCGCGGTGGGTCCCGGGGCCTACGAGCAGTACTTC. Its translation is CASAVGPGAYEQYF.

This sequence joins TRBV27 and TRBJ2-1; 11 bases are a match to TRBD2. The V gene end was trimmed by 5 bases and the J gene end by 0 bases; junction bases not matched to a gene: 6. Germline lookup yields CDR1 MNHEY and CDR2 SMNVEV (reference sequence). The CDR3 has 17 residues. The CDR3 is CASSPGLAVSSYNEQFF. CDR3 bases: TGTGCCAGCAGTCCGGGACTAGCGGTAAGCTCCTACAATGAGCAGTTCTTC.

V and J are TRBV9 and TRBJ2-3; D is possibly TRBD2 (6 bases). Germline values: CDR1 SGDLS, CDR2 YYNGEE. This CDR3 has 16 amino acids. With 2 bases removed from V and 3 bases from J, the gap between germline ends came to 16 bases. DNA of the CDR3: TGTGCCAGCAGCGTTAGACCTAGCGCCACTACAGATACGCAGTATTTT. The encoded protein is CASSVRPSATTDTQYF.

This chain links TRBV19 with TRBJ2-7, with 8 bases fitting TRBD2. The germline V gene encodes CDR1 LNHDA and CDR2 SQIVND (reference sequence). The CDR3 extends over 14 amino acids. The V and J ends lost 7 bases and 7 bases, in that order; junction bases with no gene match: 12. CDR3 nucleotide sequence: TGTGCCAGTATGACCCAGCGGGGGCATGGGGAGCAGTACTTC. This translates into CASMTQRGHGEQYF.

The count of this clone is one. The chain combines TRBV7-2 with TRBJ1-1; TRBD1 might be the D (6 bases). The germline V gene encodes CDR1 SGHTA and CDR2 FQGNSA. V was cut by 5 bases and J by 8 bases, with 18 bases left in between. The length of the CDR3 is 14 residues. CDR3 in amino acids: CASSPNLIGTEAFF. CDR3 sequence (DNA): TGTGCCAGCAGCCCCAATCTGATTGGGACAGAAGCTTTCTTT.

This clone occurred a few times. This chain joins TRBV18 and TRBJ1-5; 8 bases match TRBD1. J was trimmed by 6 bases and V by 6 bases; bases with no gene match: 7. This CDR3 spans 14 amino acids. Germline lookup yields CDR1 KGHSH and CDR2 LQKENI. The CDR3 region is CASSAGQGGQPQHF. The CDR3, as DNA: TGTGCCAGCTCCGCAGGACAGGGCGGTCAGCCCCAGCATTTT.

The chain joins TRBV7-2 to TRBJ2-2; 8 bases are a match to TRBD2. CDR1 and CDR2 from the germline V gene are SGHTA and FQGNSA. Germline trimming cut 6 bases from V and 2 bases from J; bases unmatched to any gene: 5. The CDR3 length is 15 residues. The CDR3 sequence: CASRPGGSNTGELFF. The CDR3 DNA is TGTGCCAGCAGACCGGGGGGGTCTAACACCGGGGAGCTGTTTTTT.

This clone has just one count. V and J are TRBV18 and TRBJ2-2; D possibly corresponds to TRBD1 (5 bases). The germline V gene encodes CDR1 KGHSH and CDR2 LQKENI. This CDR3 is 15 amino acids long. Trimming left V 6 bases short and J 0 bases short, with 11 bases between. CDR3 loop: CASSPRAANTGELFF. CDR3 bases: TGTGCCAGCTCCCCCAGGGCGGCGAACACCGGGGAGCTGTTTTTT.

The chain carries TRBV10-3 and TRBJ2-3, with 9 bases matching TRBD1. The CDR3 is 14 residues long. Germline V lookup: CDR1 ENHRY, CDR2 SYGVKD. The J segment lost 2 bases and the V segment lost 4 bases, leaving 1 base of the junction unmatched. The DNA for the CDR3 is TGTGCCATCAGTGGGACAGGGGACACAGATACGCAGTATTTT. It encodes CAISGTGDTDTQYF.

CDR3 nucleotide sequence: TGTGCCAGCAGCGGGGGACTTTACAATGAGCAGTTCTTC. Its translation: CASSGGLYNEQFF. This chain links TRBV9 with TRBJ2-1, with D perhaps TRBD2 (6 bases). The CDR3 runs to 13 residues. Trimming removed 3 bases at V and 4 bases at J, with 8 bases between. Germline-derived CDR1 and CDR2 are SGDLS and YYNGEE.

The J gene is TRBJ2-7, the V gene TRBV3-1 (or the pseudogene TRBV3-2); possible D gene TRBD2, 6 bases. Germline V CDR1 and CDR2: LGHDT, YNNKEL (reference sequence). CDR3 length: 14 amino acids. Trimming removed 4 bases from V and 5 bases from J, with 15 bases in between. The DNA of the CDR3 is TGTGCCAGCAGCCCCCGTGTAAGGAGGGACGAGCAGTACTTC. Translation: CASSPRVRRDEQYF.

V gene TRBV14 combines with J gene TRBJ2-6, with D unclear. The CDR3 extends over 15 amino acids. Germline V gene sequence: CDR1 SGHDN, CDR2 FVKESK. The germline V and J ends were trimmed by 4 bases and 0 bases, with 7 bases remaining between them. CDR3 coding DNA: TGTGCCAGCAGCCCTCCCCTCTCTGGGGCCAACGTCCTGACTTTC. It yields the protein CASSPPLSGANVLTF.

This clone was found once. This chain joins TRBV2 and TRBJ2-5, with 14 bases fitting TRBD2. Losses at the gene ends were 10 bases for V and 5 bases for J; bases not matched to a gene: 6. Per germline, CDR1 SNHLY and CDR2 FYNNEI. CDR3 length equals 14 residues. The CDR3 reads CATLGLAGEETQYF. Here the CDR3 DNA reads TGTGCCACCCTGGGACTAGCGGGAGAGGAGACCCAGTACTTC. The variable domain in full, completed from reference TRBV2 and TRBJ2-5, reads EPEVTQTPSHQVTQMGQEVILRCVPISNHLYFYWYRQILGQKVEFLVSFYNNEISEKSEIFDDQFSVERPDGSNFTLKIRSTKLEDSAMYFCATLGLAGEETQYFGPGTRLLVL.

This clone appeared once. CDR3 sequence: CATSDFQTGRETQYF. The CDR3 nucleotides are TGTGCCACCAGTGATTTCCAGACAGGGAGAGAGACCCAGTACTTC. The V and J genes are TRBV24-1 and TRBJ2-5; 7 bases line up with TRBD1. The CDR3 consists of 15 residues. With V trimmed by 1 base and J by 4 bases, 5 bases remained unmatched. CDR1 is KGHDR and CDR2 is SFDVKD in the germline V gene.

The count of this clone is one. The chain links TRBV6-2 or TRBV6-3 to TRBJ2-3; the D is unclear. The germline V gene has CDR1 MNHEY and CDR2 SVGEGT. The CDR3 runs 15 residues. Trimming removed 2 bases from V and 2 bases from J, with 11 bases in between. This chain's CDR3 is CASSYGAFLTDTQYF. CDR3 nucleotide sequence: TGTGCCAGCAGTTACGGAGCGTTCCTCACAGATACGCAGTATTTT.

J is TRBJ1-6 and V is TRBV24-1, with no clear D. CDR3 length: 16 amino acids. Germline values: CDR1 KGHDR, CDR2 SFDVKD. V gave up 4 bases and J gave up 4 bases, with 13 bases separating them. CDR3 DNA sequence: TGTGCCACCAGTGACCCTGGACTGCCTTATAATTCACCCCTCCACTTT. Translation: CATSDPGLPYNSPLHF.

The V gene is TRBV6-5, the J gene TRBJ2-3; 8 bases fit TRBD1. Looked up from germline, CDR1 is MNHEY and CDR2 is SVGAGI. The CDR3 contains 14 residues. After removal of 6 bases from V and 3 bases from J, the junction contained 5 bases not matched to a gene. Here the CDR3 DNA reads TGTGCCAGCAGCCGGACAGGGTTTACAGATACGCAGTATTTT. Its protein is CASSRTGFTDTQYF.

The genes are TRBV7-2 and TRBJ2-7, with 7 bases aligning to TRBD1. CDR1 SGHTA and CDR2 FQGNSA come from the germline V gene. The CDR3 contains 15 residues. Trimming cost V 7 bases and J 6 bases; bases outside gene matches: 15. The CDR3 DNA is TGTGCCAGCACCTACCGACAGGGCTTGGGTTTCGAGCAGTACTTC. It encodes CASTYRQGLGFEQYF.

The chain couples TRBV6-2 or TRBV6-3 to TRBJ2-7, with 9 bases identical to TRBD2. After removal of 4 bases from V and 10 bases from J, the junction contained 14 bases not matched to a gene. The CDR3 has 15 residues. Per germline, CDR1 MNHEY and CDR2 SVGEGT. The CDR3 protein is CASSSIGGGGSEQYF. Written as DNA, the CDR3 is TGTGCCAGCAGTTCTATCGGCGGGGGGGGCTCGGAACAGTACTTC.

The J gene is TRBJ2-2, the V gene TRBV24-1; 9 nucleotides line up with TRBD2. After removal of 2 bases from V and 3 bases from J, the junction contained 12 bases not matched to a gene. The germline gives CDR1 KGHDR, CDR2 SFDVKD. The CDR3 loop spans 19 amino acids. The CDR3, as DNA: TGTGCCACCAGTGATTCTGCAAGTGGGCTAGCGGGATACACCGGGGAGCTGTTTTTT. Encoded protein: CATSDSASGLAGYTGELFF.

The V and J genes are TRBV4-3 and TRBJ2-5; D is possibly TRBD2 (7 bases). The V and J ends lost 4 bases and 5 bases respectively, with 20 bases between them. This CDR3 is built from 16 residues. Germline loops: CDR1 LGHNA, CDR2 YSLEER. The CDR3 loop reads CASSLGGQGNLETQYF. CDR3 DNA sequence: TGCGCCAGCAGCCTCGGGGGGCAGGGAAATCTGGAGACCCAGTACTTC.

The chain employs TRBV29-1 and TRBJ2-7; D is perhaps TRBD2 (7 bases). The V and J ends lost 6 bases and 3 bases respectively, with 21 bases between them. The CDR3 covers 15 residues. CDR1 and CDR2 from the germline V gene are SQVTM and ANQGSEA. As DNA, the CDR3 is TGCAGCGTCCATTCGGCGGGGGACAAACTCTACGAGCAGTACTTC. Translating it yields CSVHSAGDKLYEQYF.

This chain joins TRBV5-6 and TRBJ1-4, with 10 bases matching TRBD1. Trimming at V came to 2 bases and at J to 2 bases, leaving 3 bases not matched to a gene. The V gene's germline CDR1 is SGHDT and CDR2 YYEEEE. This CDR3 comprises 16 residues. The CDR3 nucleotides are TGTGCCAGCAGCTTCGGACAGGGGGGCACTAATGAAAAACTGTTTTTT. Its protein product is CASSFGQGGTNEKLFF.

The chain couples TRBV6-6 to TRBJ1-3; D gene uncertain. Trimming left V 4 bases short and J 7 bases short, with 14 bases between. This CDR3 spans 14 amino acids. CDR1 MNHNY and CDR2 SVGAGI come from the germline V gene (reference sequence). CDR3 residues: CASSSEGFRNTIYF. The CDR3 DNA reads as TGTGCCAGCAGTTCTGAGGGTTTTAGGAACACCATATATTTT.

This chain connects TRBV4-1 to TRBJ1-5; D is undetermined. Germline CDR1 and CDR2: MGHRA and YSYEKL. The CDR3 covers 16 residues. The V end was cut by 1 base, the J end by 2 bases, with 12 bases between. The DNA for the CDR3 is TGCGCCAGCAGCCAAGTTTTTGCAGGCCGCAATCAGCCCCAGCATTTT. Amino acids: CASSQVFAGRNQPQHF.

The chain links TRBV27 to TRBJ2-6; no clear D gene. Germline V gene sequence: CDR1 MNHEY, CDR2 SMNVEV (reference sequence). V shed 5 bases and J shed 1 base, with 9 bases lying between them. The CDR3 length is 15 residues. The CDR3 region is CASSPDGSGANVLTF. The CDR3 nucleotides are TGTGCCAGCAGTCCCGACGGGTCTGGGGCCAACGTCCTGACTTTC.

V usage is TRBV9 and J usage is TRBJ1-3; D is possibly TRBD1 (5 bases). Trimming cost V 0 bases and J 0 bases, with 7 bases left between them. There are 15 residues in the CDR3. Looked up from germline, CDR1 is SGDLS and CDR2 is YYNGEE. In DNA, the CDR3 is TGTGCCAGCAGCGTAGGAGACAGCTCTGGAAACACCATATATTTT. Encoded protein: CASSVGDSSGNTIYF.